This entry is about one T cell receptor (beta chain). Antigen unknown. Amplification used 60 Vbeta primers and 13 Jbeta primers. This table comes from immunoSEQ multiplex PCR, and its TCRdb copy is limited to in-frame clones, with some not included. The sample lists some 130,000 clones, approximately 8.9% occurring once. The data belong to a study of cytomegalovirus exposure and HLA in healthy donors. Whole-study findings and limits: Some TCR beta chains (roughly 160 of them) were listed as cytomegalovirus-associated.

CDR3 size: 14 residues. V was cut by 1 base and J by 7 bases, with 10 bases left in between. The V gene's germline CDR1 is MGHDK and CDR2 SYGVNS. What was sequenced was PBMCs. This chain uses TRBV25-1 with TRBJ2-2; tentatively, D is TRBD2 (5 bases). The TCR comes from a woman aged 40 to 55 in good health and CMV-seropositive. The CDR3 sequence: CASSESDSFGELFF. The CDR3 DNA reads TGTGCCAGCAGTGAATCGGACTCTTTCGGGGAGCTGTTTTTT.